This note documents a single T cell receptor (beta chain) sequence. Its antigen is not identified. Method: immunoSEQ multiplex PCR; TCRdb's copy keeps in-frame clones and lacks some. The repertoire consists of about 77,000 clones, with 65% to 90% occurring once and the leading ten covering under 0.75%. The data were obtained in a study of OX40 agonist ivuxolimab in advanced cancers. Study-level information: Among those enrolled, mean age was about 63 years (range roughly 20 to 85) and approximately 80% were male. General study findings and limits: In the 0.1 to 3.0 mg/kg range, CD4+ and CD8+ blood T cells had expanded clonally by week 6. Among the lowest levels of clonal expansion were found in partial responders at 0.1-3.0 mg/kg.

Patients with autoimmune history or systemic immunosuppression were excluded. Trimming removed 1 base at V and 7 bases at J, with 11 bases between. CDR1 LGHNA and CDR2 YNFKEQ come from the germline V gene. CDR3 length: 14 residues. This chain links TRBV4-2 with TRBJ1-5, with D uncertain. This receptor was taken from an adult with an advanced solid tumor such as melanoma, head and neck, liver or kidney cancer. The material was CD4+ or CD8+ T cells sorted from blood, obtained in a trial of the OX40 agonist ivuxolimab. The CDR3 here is CASSQGPRVQPQHF. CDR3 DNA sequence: TGTGCCAGCAGCCAAGGACCGAGGGTCCAGCCCCAGCATTTT.